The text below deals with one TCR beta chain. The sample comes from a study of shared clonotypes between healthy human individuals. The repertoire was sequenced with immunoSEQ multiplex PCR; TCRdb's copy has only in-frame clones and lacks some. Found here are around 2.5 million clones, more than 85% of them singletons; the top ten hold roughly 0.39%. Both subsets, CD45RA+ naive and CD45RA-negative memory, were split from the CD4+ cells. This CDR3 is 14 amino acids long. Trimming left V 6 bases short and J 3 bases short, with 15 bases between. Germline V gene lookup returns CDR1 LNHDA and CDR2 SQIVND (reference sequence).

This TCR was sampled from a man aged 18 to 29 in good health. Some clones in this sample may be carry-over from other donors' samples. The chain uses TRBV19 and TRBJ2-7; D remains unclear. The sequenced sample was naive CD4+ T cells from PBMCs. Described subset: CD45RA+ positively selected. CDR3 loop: CASSRPGSYYEQYF. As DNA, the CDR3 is TGTGCCAGTAGCCGACCCGGATCGTACTACGAGCAGTACTTC.